This T cell receptor (beta chain) comes out of a study of early T cells in non-severe SARS-CoV-2 infection. Turning to the study itself: The study sequenced bulk RNA from unsorted whole blood, with chains unpaired. The study, taken as a whole, reports: A preference for anti-spike CD8 responses marked VDJdb matching, which missed private and CD4 specificities.

The CDR3 has 12 residues. CDR1 and CDR2 from the germline V gene are MDHEN and SYDVKM. Individual cDNA molecules each received unique molecular identifiers attached to them. MiXCR, run by TCRdb on the 5' RACE reads, gives a single entry per CDR3 protein. The repertoire holds more than 80,000 distinct CDR3 sequences, with 16% as singletons. This clonotype was counted a few times. What it binds is unknown. The chain uses TRBV28 and TRBJ2-7; D is possibly TRBD1 (5 bases). The specimen was whole blood. This clonotype was sampled from an adult who was a healthcare worker with PCR-confirmed SARS-CoV-2 infection or an uninfected control (not recorded which). The DNA of the CDR3 is TGTGCTGCCCAGGGCAGCACCTACGAGCAGTACTTC. Amino acid sequence: CAAQGSTYEQYF.